Listed below are T cell receptor beta chains from one sample, sequenced in a study of blood T cell repertoires in COVID-19. Using immunoSEQ multiplex PCR, the repertoire was profiled, and TCRdb retains in-frame clones only, with some absent. The sample contains about 160,000 clones, 75% to 90% of which appear only once. The specimen sequenced was peripheral blood. The receptor set was obtained from a human donor with acute or convalescent COVID-19. The donor label of this sample is uncertain. Both conserved end residues are part of each CDR3. Fields, in order: D gene, V gene, J gene, clone size, CDR3 DNA, CDR3 protein. The D gene is left open where the match is weak. Expanded clones get a size class; other rows say once, few or many, or leave the size out.

>-|TRBV6-5|TRBJ1-6|-
TGTGCCAGCAATGCAGGGAACTATAATTCACCCCTCCACTTT
CASNAGNYNSPLHF
>-|TRBV4-2|TRBJ1-1|-
TGTGCCAGCAGGGACGGTCAGGGCAGGAACACTGAAGCTTTCTTT
CASRDGQGRNTEAFF
>-|TRBV28|TRBJ1-5|-
TGTGCCAGCAGTCTCTTTGGCGGGGGGCGGGCCCAGCATTTT
CASSLFGGGRAQHF
>-|TRBV30|TRBJ1-2|-
TGTGCCTGGAGTGTACAAAACAGGGAGCGATTC
CAWSVQNRERF
>TRBD2|TRBV5-4|TRBJ2-5|-
TGTGCCAGCAGACATAGCGGGGGGGGATCCCAAGAGACCCAGTACTTC
CASRHSGGGSQETQYF
>TRBD1|TRBV2|TRBJ2-3|-
TGTGCCAGCAGTAGACAGGGGCAACTTAGCACAGATACGCAGTATTTT
CASSRQGQLSTDTQYF
>-|TRBV28|TRBJ1-2|-
TGTGCCAGCAGTTTGGGGGGGCCGGACTATGGCTACACCTTC
CASSLGGPDYGYTF
>TRBD1|TRBV5-1|TRBJ2-2|few
TGCGCCAGCAGCTTGGGGACAGGGGAGTCCGGGGAGCTGTTTTTT
CASSLGTGESGELFF
>TRBD1|TRBV7-2|TRBJ1-2|-
TGTGCCAGCAGCCCGGACAGGGTGGGCTACACCTTC
CASSPDRVGYTF
>TRBD1|TRBV11-2|TRBJ1-5|-
TGTGCCAGCAGCTTTGGGACAGGGTTAGGGCAGCCCCAGCATTTT
CASSFGTGLGQPQHF
>TRBD1|TRBV19|TRBJ2-2|once
TGTGCCAGTAGTACGTCACAGGGGCCCCACCGGGAGCTGTTTTTT
CASSTSQGPHRELFF
>-|TRBV4-3|TRBJ2-1|-
TGCGCCAGCAGCCAAGATAGTAGGGGTGAGCAGTTCTTC
CASSQDSRGEQFF
>TRBD1|TRBV7-2|TRBJ1-2|few
TGTGCCAGCAGCTTAGGGGGACAGGGCTCGGTTGGCTACACCTTC
CASSLGGQGSVGYTF
>-|TRBV28|TRBJ2-7|once
TGTGCCAGCACCACCCCGGGGAAACCCGTCCAAGGCGAGCAGTACTTC
CASTTPGKPVQGEQYF
>-|TRBV29-1|TRBJ1-2|few
TGCAGCGTTGAAATACAGGGTAACTATGGCTACACCTTC
CSVEIQGNYGYTF
>TRBD1|TRBV2|TRBJ1-6|-
TGTGCCAGCAGTGTTAAGGGGGCAAATTCACCCCTCCACTTT
CASSVKGANSPLHF
>TRBD1|TRBV6-5|TRBJ1-2|-
TGTGCCAGCATTTCTCCCCGGACAGGAGACTATGGCTACACCTTC
CASISPRTGDYGYTF
>-|TRBV12-5|TRBJ1-1|-
TGTGCTAGTGGTCTGCCCGGAATTGGGGAGCCAGCTTTCTTT
CASGLPGIGEPAFF
>-|TRBV6-5|TRBJ1-5|-
TGTGCCAGCAAACAGGATCCGAGTCAGCCCCAGCATTTT
CASKQDPSQPQHF
>TRBD1|TRBV18|TRBJ2-2|-
TGTGCCAGCTCACCATTCGCCAGGGGACAGGTGAACACCGGGGAGCTGTTTTTT
CASSPFARGQVNTGELFF
>-|TRBV7-6|TRBJ1-2|-
TGTGCCAGCAGCTTAGGTACCAGGGGCGCAAAAGGCTACACCTTC
CASSLGTRGAKGYTF